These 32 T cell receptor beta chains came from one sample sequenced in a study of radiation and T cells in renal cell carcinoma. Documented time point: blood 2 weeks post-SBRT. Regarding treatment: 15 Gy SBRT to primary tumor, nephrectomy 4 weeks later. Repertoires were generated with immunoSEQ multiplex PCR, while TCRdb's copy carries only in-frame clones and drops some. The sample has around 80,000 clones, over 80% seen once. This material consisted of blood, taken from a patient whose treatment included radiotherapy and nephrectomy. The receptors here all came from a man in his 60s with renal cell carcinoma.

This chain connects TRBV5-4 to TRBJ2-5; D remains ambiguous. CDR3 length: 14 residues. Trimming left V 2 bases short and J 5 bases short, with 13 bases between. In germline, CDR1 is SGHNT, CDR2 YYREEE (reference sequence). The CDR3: CASSFATSRETQYF. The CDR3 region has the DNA TGTGCCAGCAGCTTCGCTACATCTCGGGAGACCCAGTACTTC. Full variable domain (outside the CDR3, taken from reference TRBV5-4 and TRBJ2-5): ETGVTQSPTHLIKTRGQQVTLRCSSQSGHNTVSWYQQALGQGPQFIFQYYREEENGRGNFPPRFSGLQFPNYSSELNVNALELDDSALYLCASSFATSRETQYFGPGTRLLVL.

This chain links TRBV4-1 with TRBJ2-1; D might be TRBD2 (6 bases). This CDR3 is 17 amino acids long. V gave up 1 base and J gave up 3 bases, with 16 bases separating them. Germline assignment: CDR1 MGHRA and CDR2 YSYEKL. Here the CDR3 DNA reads TGCGCCAGCAGCCAAGTGGTTTTGGGACTTCACTACAATGAGCAGTTCTTC. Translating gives CASSQVVLGLHYNEQFF.

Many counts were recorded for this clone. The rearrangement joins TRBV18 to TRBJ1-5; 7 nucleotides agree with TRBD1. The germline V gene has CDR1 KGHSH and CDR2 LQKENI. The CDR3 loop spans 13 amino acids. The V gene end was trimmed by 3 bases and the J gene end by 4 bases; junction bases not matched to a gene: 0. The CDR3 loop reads CASSPGQNQPQHF. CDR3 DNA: TGTGCCAGCTCACCGGGACAGAATCAGCCCCAGCATTTT. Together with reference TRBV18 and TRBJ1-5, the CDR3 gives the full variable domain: NAGVMQNPRHLVRRRGQEARLRCSPMKGHSHVYWYRQLPEEGLKFMVYLQKENIIDESGMPKERFSAEFPKEGPSILRIQQVVRGDSAAYFCASSPGQNQPQHFGDGTRLSIL.

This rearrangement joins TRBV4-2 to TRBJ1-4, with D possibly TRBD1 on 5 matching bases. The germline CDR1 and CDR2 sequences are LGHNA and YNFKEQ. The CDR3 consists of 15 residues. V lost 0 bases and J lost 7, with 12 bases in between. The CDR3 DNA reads TGTGCCAGCAGCCAAGATTGGTTAACAGGTGAAAAACTGTTTTTT. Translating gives CASSQDWLTGEKLFF.

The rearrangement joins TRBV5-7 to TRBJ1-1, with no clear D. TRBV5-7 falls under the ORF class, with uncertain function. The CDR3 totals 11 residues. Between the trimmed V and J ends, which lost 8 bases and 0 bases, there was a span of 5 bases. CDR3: CARSLNTEAFF. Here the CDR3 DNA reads TGTGCCAGGTCGCTGAACACTGAAGCTTTCTTT.

Written as DNA, the CDR3 is TGTGCCAGCATAAAATCTCCAGGGTCCCCAGATACGCAGTATTTT. Protein: CASIKSPGSPDTQYF. The chain links TRBV6-1 to TRBJ2-3, with D possibly being TRBD1 (5 bases). Trimming removed 7 bases at V and 4 bases at J, with 18 bases between. Germline V gene lookup returns CDR1 MNHNS and CDR2 SASEGT. This CDR3 spans 15 amino acids.

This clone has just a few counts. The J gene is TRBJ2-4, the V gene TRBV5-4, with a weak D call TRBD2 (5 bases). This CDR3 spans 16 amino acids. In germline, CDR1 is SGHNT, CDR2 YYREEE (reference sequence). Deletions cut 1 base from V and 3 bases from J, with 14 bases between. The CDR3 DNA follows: TGTGCCAGCAGCTTGTTAGGAGCGGCGAACAAAAACATTCAGTACTTC. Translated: CASSLLGAANKNIQYF.

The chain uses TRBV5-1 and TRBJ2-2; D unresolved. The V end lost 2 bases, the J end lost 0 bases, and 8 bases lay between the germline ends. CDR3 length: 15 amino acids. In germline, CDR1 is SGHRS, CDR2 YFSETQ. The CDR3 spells CASSFGNANTGELFF. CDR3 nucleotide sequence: TGCGCCAGCAGCTTTGGGAACGCGAACACCGGGGAGCTGTTTTTT.

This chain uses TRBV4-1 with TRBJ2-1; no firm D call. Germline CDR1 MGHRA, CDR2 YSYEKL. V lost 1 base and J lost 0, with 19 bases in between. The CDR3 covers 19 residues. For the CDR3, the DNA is TGCGCCAGCAGCCAAGGGTCCTGGGTGGAGAGAAGCTCCTACAATGAGCAGTTCTTC. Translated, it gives CASSQGSWVERSSYNEQFF.

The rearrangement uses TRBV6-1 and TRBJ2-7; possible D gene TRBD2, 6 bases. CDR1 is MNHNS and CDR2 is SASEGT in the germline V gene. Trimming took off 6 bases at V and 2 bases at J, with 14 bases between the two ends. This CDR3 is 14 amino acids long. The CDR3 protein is CASRPGAGTYEQYF. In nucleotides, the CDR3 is TGTGCCAGCAGACCGGGTGCGGGAACCTACGAGCAGTACTTC.

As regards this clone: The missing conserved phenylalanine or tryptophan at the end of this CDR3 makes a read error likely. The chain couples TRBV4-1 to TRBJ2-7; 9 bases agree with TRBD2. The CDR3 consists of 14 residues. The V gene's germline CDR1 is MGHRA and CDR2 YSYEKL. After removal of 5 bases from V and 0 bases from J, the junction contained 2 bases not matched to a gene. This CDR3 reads CASSTGLASYEQYL. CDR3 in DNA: TGCGCCAGCAGCACGGGACTAGCCTCCTACGAGCAGTACCTC.

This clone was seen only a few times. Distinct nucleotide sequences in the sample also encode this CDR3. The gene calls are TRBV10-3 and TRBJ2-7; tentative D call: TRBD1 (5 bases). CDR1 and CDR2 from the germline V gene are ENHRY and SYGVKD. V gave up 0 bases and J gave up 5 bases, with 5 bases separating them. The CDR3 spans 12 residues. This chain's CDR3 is CAISESRDEQYF. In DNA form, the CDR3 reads TGTGCCATCAGTGAGTCCAGGGACGAGCAGTACTTC.

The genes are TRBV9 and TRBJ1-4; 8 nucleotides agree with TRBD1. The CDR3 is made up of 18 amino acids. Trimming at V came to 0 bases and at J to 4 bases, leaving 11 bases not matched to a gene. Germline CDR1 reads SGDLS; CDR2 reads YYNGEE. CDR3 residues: CASSVGGPDRGDNEKLFF. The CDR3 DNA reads TGTGCCAGCAGCGTAGGGGGTCCCGACAGGGGTGATAATGAAAAACTGTTTTTT.

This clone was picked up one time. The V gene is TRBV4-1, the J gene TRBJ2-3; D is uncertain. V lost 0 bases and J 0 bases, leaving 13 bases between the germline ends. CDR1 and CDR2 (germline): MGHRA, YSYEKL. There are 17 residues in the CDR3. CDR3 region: CASSQDSNGASTDTQYF. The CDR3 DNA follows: TGCGCCAGCAGCCAAGATAGTAACGGAGCTAGCACAGATACGCAGTATTTT.

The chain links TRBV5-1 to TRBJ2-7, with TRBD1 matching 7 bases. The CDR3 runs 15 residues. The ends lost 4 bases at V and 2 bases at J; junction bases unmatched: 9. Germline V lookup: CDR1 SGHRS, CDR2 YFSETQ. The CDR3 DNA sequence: TGCGCCAGCAGCCCCCGACAGGGTTCGACCTACGAGCAGTACTTC. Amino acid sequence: CASSPRQGSTYEQYF.

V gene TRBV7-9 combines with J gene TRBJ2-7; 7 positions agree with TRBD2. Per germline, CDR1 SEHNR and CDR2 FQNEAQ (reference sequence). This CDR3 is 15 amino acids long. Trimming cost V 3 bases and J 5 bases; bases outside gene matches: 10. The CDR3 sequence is CASSFWHLGGNEQYF. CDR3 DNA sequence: TGTGCCAGCAGCTTCTGGCATTTGGGGGGGAACGAGCAGTACTTC.

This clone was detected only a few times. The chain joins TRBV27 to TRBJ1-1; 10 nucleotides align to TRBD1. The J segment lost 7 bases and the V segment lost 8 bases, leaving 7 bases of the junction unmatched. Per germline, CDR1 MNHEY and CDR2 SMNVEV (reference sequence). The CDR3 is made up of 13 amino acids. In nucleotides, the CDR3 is TGTGCCAGCGGGGGGACAGGGGAATTTGAAGCTTTCTTT. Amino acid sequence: CASGGTGEFEAFF.

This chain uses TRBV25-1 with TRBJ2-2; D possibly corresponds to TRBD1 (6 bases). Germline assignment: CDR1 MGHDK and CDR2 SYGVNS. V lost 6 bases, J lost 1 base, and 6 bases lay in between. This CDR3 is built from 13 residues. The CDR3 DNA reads TGTGCCAGCAGGGGACAGAACACCGGGGAGCTGTTTTTT. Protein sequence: CASRGQNTGELFF.

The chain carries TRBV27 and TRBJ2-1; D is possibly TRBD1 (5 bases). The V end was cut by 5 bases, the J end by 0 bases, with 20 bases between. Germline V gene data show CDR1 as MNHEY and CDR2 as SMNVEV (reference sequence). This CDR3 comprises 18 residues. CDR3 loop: CASSLPLTTGSSYNEQFF. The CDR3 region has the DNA TGTGCCAGCAGTCTTCCACTTACTACAGGTAGCTCCTACAATGAGCAGTTCTTC.

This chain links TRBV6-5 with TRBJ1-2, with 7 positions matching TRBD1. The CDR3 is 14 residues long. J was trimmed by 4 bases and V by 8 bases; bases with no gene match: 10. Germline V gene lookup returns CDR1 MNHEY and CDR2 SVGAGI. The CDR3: CASRLQGPSYGYTF. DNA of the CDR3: TGTGCCAGCCGACTACAGGGGCCCAGCTATGGCTACACCTTC.

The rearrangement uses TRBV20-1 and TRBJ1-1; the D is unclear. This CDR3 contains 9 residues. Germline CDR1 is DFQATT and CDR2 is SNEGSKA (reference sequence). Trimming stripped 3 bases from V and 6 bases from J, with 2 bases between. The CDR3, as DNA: TGCAGTGCTAGGCCTGAAGCTTTCTTT. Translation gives CSARPEAFF.

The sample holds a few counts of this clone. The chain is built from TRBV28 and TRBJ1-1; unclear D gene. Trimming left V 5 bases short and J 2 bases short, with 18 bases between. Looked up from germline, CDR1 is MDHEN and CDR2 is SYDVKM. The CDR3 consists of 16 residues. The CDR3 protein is CASSPYTYTLNTEAFF. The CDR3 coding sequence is TGTGCCAGCAGTCCATACACTTACACGTTAAACACTGAAGCTTTCTTT.

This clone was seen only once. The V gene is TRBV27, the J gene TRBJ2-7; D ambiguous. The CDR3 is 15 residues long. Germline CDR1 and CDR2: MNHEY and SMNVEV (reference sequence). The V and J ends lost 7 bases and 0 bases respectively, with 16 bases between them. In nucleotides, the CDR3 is TGTGCCAGCACCAAACTCCCGGTCGGCTCCTACGAGCAGTACTTC. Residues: CASTKLPVGSYEQYF.

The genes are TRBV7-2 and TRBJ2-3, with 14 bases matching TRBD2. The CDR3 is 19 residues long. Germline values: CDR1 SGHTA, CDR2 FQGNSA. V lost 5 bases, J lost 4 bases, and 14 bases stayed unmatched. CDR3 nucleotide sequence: TGTGCCAGCAGCCCAACCGGGACTAGCGGGAGTAGGCGCGCAGATACGCAGTATTTT. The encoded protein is CASSPTGTSGSRRADTQYF.

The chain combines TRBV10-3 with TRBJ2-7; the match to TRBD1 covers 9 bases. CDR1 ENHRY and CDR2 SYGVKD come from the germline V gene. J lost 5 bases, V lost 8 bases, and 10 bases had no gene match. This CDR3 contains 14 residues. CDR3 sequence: CAIASGTGSHEQYF. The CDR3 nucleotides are TGTGCCATCGCATCCGGGACAGGGTCCCACGAGCAGTACTTC.

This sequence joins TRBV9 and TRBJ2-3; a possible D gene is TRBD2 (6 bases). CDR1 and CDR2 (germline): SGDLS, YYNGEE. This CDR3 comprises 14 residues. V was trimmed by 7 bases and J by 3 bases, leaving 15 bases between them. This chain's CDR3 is CASGLAVRTDTQYF. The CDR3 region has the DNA TGTGCCAGCGGTTTAGCGGTCCGGACAGATACGCAGTATTTT. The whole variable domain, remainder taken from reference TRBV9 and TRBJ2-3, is DSGVTQTPKHLITATGQRVTLRCSPRSGDLSVYWYQQSLDQGLQFLIQYYNGEERAKGNILERFSAQQFPDLHSELNLSSLELGDSALYFCASGLAVRTDTQYFGPGTRLTVL.

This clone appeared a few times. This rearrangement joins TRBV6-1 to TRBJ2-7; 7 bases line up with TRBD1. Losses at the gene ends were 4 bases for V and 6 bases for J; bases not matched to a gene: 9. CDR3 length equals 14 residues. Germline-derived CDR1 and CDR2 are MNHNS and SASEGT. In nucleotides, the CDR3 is TGTGCCAGCAGTGCCCAGGACAGGAGGAGCGAGCAGTACTTC. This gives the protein CASSAQDRRSEQYF.

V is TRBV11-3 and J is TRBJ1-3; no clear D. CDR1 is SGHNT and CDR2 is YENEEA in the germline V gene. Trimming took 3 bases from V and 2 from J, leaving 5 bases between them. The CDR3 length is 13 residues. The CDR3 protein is CASSLGTGNTIYF. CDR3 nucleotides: TGTGCCAGCAGCTTGGGGACTGGAAACACCATATATTTT.

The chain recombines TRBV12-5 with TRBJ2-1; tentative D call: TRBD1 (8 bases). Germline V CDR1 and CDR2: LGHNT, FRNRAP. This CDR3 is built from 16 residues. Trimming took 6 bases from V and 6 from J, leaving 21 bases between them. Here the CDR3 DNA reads TGTGCTAGTGGCATGGTAGGACAGGGAGGGATCAATGAGCAGTTCTTC. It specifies CASGMVGQGGINEQFF.

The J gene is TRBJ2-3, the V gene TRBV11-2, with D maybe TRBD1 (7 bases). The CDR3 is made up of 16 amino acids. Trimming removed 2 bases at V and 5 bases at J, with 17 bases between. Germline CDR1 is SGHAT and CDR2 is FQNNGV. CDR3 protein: CASSLISGGLGDTQYF. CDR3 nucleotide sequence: TGTGCCAGCAGCTTAATTTCAGGGGGGCTGGGAGATACGCAGTATTTT.

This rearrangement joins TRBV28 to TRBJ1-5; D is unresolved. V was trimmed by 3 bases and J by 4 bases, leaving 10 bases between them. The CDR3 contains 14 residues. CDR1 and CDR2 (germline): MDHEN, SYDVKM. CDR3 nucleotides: TGTGCCAGCAGTTTGCGCGGATTTAATCAGCCCCAGCATTTT. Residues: CASSLRGFNQPQHF. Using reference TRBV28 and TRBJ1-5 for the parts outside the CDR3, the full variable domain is DVKVTQSSRYLVKRTGEKVFLECVQDMDHENMFWYRQDPGLGLRLIYFSYDVKMKEKGDIPEGYSVSREKKERFSLILESASTNQTSMYLCASSLRGFNQPQHFGDGTRLSIL.

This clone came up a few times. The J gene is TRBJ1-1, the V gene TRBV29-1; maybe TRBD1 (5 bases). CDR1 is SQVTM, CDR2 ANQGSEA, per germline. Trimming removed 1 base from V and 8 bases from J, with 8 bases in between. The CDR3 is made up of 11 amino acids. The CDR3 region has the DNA TGCAGCGTTGAAGGCGGACAAGAAGCTTTCTTT. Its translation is CSVEGGQEAFF.